This TCR beta chain was sequenced in a study of blood T cell repertoires in COVID-19 (dated by TCRdb to the early 2020s). For context, the study as a whole: Collaborator samples came from the United States, Italy and Spain and covered acute and convalescent phases of COVID-19. The prospective study material was composed of cDNA or gDNA derived from T cells, B-cell-depleted T cells, or PBMCs. Deeply sampled blood TCRbeta repertoires from subjects exposed to, actively infected with, or recovered from COVID-19 were included in the dataset. The repertoires were released in a freely available public database meant as a resource for research on the immune response to SARS-CoV-2. The samples were drawn from the first 160 participants of the ongoing ImmuneRACE study and from about 1,200 subjects provided by 6 global collaborators. The sample metadata nearly always contained a de-identified subject ID, COVID-19 status, age in years and sex. Where available, HLA class I and class II types were taken from metadata supplied by the sample provider and were not determined by assay-based typing. Overall study results and their limits: The amount of clinical and demographic metadata varied by source and participant and was provided uncurated.

The immunoSEQ Assay, a bias-controlled multiplex PCR, was used to amplify TCRbeta CDR3 regions from genomic DNA. In the original analysis: The number of nucleated cells in each sample was estimated by amplification of reference gene primers within the assay. Sequence reads were collapsed and filtered to measure the absolute abundance of every unique TCRbeta CDR3 rearrangement. Productive Simpson clonality was computed per sample as the square root of Simpson's diversity index over productive rearrangements. What TCRdb holds here is the immuneACCESS table cut down to in-frame rearrangements. Part of the clones is not present; checked against another copy, under half of the missing clones reflect an unresolved V gene, and the others are unexplained. V and J calls and clone size are given by that table; D and trimming were obtained from the DNA. The sample table shows roughly 280,000 clones, and around 87% are seen once. Approximately 5.3% of the sample goes to the ten largest clones.

With respect to this clone: It lacks a known antigen. Per-base qualities were not stored, and no clone one base away is much larger.

One collaborating source in Seattle enrolled patients during active infection and followed them longitudinally through the course of disease. Whole blood was collected in K2EDTA tubes by collaborating institutions according to the institutions' own protocols. For TCRbeta analysis, collaborator samples were shipped as frozen whole blood, as isolated PBMCs, or as DNA extracted from either sample type. The TCR originated in a woman aged 55-75 years with COVID-19, enrolled during active disease. Sequencing was performed on peripheral blood.

The DNA sequence is given as TGTGCCAGCAAGCCGTTGAGGGCCTCGAACACCGGGGAGCTGTTTTTT. Translation gives CASKPLRASNTGELFF. The rearrangement combines TRBV5-6 with TRBJ2-2, and the D gene may be TRBD2, 5 bases matching. The CDR3 runs 16 amino acids, cysteine and phenylalanine included. Only the CDR3 DNA stays, 48 bases, in frame from base 1. The germline V gene specifies SGHDT as CDR1 and YYEEEE as CDR2. Trimming removed 6 bases from V and 0 bases from J, leaving 15 bases between the germline ends.